This is a list of T cell receptor beta chains from one sample in a study of CD8 T cells in ankylosing spondylitis. MiXCR was run by TCRdb on the 5' RACE reads, yielding one entry per CDR3 protein. The sample includes under 200,000 distinct CDR3 sequences, 10% to 15% of them seen just once. Material: blood, either unsorted or a sorted T cell fraction (not recorded which). These receptors were collected from a female donor with ankylosing spondylitis or in good health (not recorded which). Both conserved end residues are part of each CDR3. D genes are given only for firm matches. The size of a clone is reported for some rows only, either as once, few or many, or as a class for expanded clones.

D gene	clone size	V gene	J gene	CDR3 protein	CDR3 DNA
-	few	TRBV21-1	TRBJ2-3	CASSTTTKWRAGGPYADTQYF	TGTGCCAGCAGCACGACCACCAAATGGAGAGCGGGAGGGCCTTACGCAGATACGCAGTATTTT
TRBD2	few	TRBV3-1	TRBJ2-1	CASSQVLLAGVNIGDEQFF	TGTGCCAGCAGCCAAGTTTTGCTAGCGGGAGTTAATATTGGCGATGAGCAGTTCTTC
-	many	TRBV20-1	TRBJ2-2	CSAPREGWTGELFF	TGCAGTGCCCCCCGAGAGGGTTGGACCGGGGAGCTGTTTTTT
-	-	TRBV7-3	TRBJ2-2	CASSSGATGELFF	TGTGCCAGCAGCTCGGGGGCTACCGGGGAGCTGTTTTTT
TRBD2	few	TRBV6-1	TRBJ2-1	CASSERKRGGFF	TGTGCCAGCAGTGAACGGAAGCGGGGGGGGTTCTTC
-	many	TRBV12-3/TRBV12-4	TRBJ2-7	CASKPGGSRPEQYF	TGTGCCAGCAAACCTGGTGGGAGCCGTCCCGAGCAGTACTTC
-	many	TRBV12-3/TRBV12-4	TRBJ1-1	CASNFGDGNTEAFF	TGTGCCAGCAATTTTGGGGACGGAAACACTGAAGCTTTCTTT
TRBD2	few	TRBV7-9	TRBJ2-1	CASSFKRGYNEQFF	TGTGCCAGCAGCTTCAAGCGGGGTTACAATGAGCAGTTCTTC
-	few	TRBV4-2	TRBJ2-7	CASSGQWGYEQYF	TGTGCCAGCAGCGGACAGTGGGGCTACGAGCAGTACTTC
-	many	TRBV7-2	TRBJ2-7	CASSAVTGGEQYF	TGTGCCAGCAGCGCGGTGACAGGCGGTGAGCAGTACTTC
-	many	TRBV6-5	TRBJ2-1	CASSYPFGNEQFF	TGTGCCAGCAGTTACCCGTTTGGGAATGAGCAGTTCTTC
-	many	TRBV7-2	TRBJ1-1	CATRASSFNTEAFF	TGTGCCACCCGGGCTTCGTCATTTAACACTGAAGCTTTCTTT
TRBD1	many	TRBV18	TRBJ1-1	CATTGQGGGTEAFF	TGTGCCACCACAGGACAGGGGGGTGGCACTGAAGCTTTCTTT
TRBD2	few	TRBV12-3/TRBV12-4	TRBJ2-5	CASSLSPGLAGVGETQYF	TGTGCCAGCAGCCTATCCCCTGGACTAGCGGGAGTCGGGGAGACCCAGTACTTC
-	few	TRBV11-2	TRBJ2-3	CASSKAGSTTDTQYF	TGTGCCAGCAGCAAAGCTGGCTCTACCACAGATACGCAGTATTTT
-	-	TRBV29-1	TRBJ1-1	CSVDRYRANTEAFF	TGCAGCGTTGATCGCTACAGGGCGAACACTGAAGCTTTCTTT
-	many	TRBV9	TRBJ1-2	CASSAPTGLGSHGYTF	TGTGCCAGCAGCGCCCCAACAGGTCTGGGATCTCATGGCTACACCTTC
-	many	TRBV11-3	TRBJ1-1	CASSPRDEAFF	TGTGCCAGCAGCCCTCGTGATGAAGCTTTCTTT
TRBD2	many	TRBV4-3	TRBJ2-4	CASSHTGLAVYF	TGCGCCAGCAGCCACACGGGACTAGCTGTGTACTTC
-	many	TRBV12-3/TRBV12-4	TRBJ1-5	CASSLMRQPQHF	TGTGCCAGCAGTTTAATGAGGCAGCCCCAGCATTTT
TRBD1	many	TRBV25-1	TRBJ2-2	CASQDRGIGELFF	TGTGCCAGCCAGGACAGGGGGATCGGGGAGCTGTTTTTT
-	-	TRBV20-1	TRBJ1-5	CSAGRGGIQPQHF	TGCAGTGCTGGAAGGGGGGGCATTCAGCCCCAGCATTTT
-	-	TRBV5-1	TRBJ2-1	CASSQGGAAYNEQFF	TGCGCCAGCAGCCAGGGGGGGGCGGCCTACAATGAGCAGTTCTTC
TRBD2	few	TRBV20-1	TRBJ2-1	CSADASGRALNEQFF	TGCAGTGCTGACGCTAGCGGGAGAGCTCTCAATGAGCAGTTCTTC
TRBD2	-	TRBV6-2/TRBV6-3	TRBJ2-1	CASNPRGGRSHNEQFF	TGTGCCAGCAACCCACGAGGCGGGAGGTCCCACAATGAGCAGTTCTTC